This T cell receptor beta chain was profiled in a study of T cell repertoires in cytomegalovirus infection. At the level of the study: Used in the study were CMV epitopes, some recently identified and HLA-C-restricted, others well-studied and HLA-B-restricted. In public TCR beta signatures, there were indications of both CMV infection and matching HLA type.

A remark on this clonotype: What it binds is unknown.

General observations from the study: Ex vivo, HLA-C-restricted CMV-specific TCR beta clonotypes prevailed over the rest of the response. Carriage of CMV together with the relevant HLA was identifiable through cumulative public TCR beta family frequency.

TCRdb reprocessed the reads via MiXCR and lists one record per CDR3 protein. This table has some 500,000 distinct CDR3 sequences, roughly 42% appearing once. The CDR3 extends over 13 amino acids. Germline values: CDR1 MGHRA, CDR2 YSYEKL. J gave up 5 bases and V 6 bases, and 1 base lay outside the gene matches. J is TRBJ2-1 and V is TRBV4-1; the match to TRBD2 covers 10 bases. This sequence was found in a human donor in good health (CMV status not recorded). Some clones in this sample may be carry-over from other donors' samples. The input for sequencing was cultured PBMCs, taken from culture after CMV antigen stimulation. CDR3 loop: CASRSGRDNEQFF. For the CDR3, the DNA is TGCGCCAGCAGAAGCGGGAGGGACAATGAGCAGTTCTTC.